What follows describes a single TCR beta chain. The table lists this clonotype with many counts. No antigen is known for it. Base qualities are not provided; no much larger clone lies one nucleotide away. TCRdb shows the sequencer as Illumina MiniSeq. TCRs were amplified for 20 PCR cycles with Phusion, using a constant-region primer paired with the adapter attached to the V primers. Isolated mRNA was amplified with the MessageAmp II aRNA Amplification Kit, using a 16-hour in vitro transcription at 37°C. The Dynabeads mRNA DIRECT Purification Kit was used to isolate mRNA for TCR sequencing. Indexed Illumina adapters were added in a second approximately 26-cycle Phusion PCR, and the resulting products were purified with AMPure XP beads. As for the original processing: Using custom Perl scripts, TCR sequences encoding the same protein were pooled, out-of-frame sequences were removed, and the abundance of each clonotype was computed. The analysis excluded TCR sequences that were supported by just one read. Among the metrics used to describe the repertoires were Shannon entropy, Gini index, clonality, richness, and the frequency of TCRs shared between repertoires. The public reads were reprocessed in TCRdb via fastp at Q25 and MiXCR, keeping in-frame beta chains. Every distinct CDR3 protein forms one entry, paired with its most common genes and DNA. The V and J calls come from TCRdb's annotation, not from the publication. The table for this sample lists tens of thousands of distinct CDR3 sequences; approximately 10% of them were counted only once. The top ten hold about 6% of the sample.

The meaning of the sample's time point label: before trial treatment. Donors were enrolled in RACIN, a single-arm phase I dose-escalation trial combining nivolumab, ipilimumab, aspirin, low-dose cyclophosphamide and low-dose radiotherapy. To be eligible, a patient needed to have an advanced solid tumor that was TIL-negative. The sample is drawn from a study of low-dose radiotherapy and immunotherapy resistance in tumors (dated by TCRdb to between 2021 and 2022). General notes on the study: In Cohort 1, each fraction delivered 0.5 Gy every 2 weeks, and the prescribed total PTV dose was 6.5 Gy. Cohort 2 received 1 Gy per fraction every two weeks, with a total of 13 Gy over 26 weeks. Patients were given nivolumab as a 240 mg flat dose every two weeks and ipilimumab at 1 mg/kg every six weeks, with both drugs delivered intravenously. Cyclophosphamide 200 mg/m2 was administered intravenously every two weeks, one day before each radiation and immunotherapy administration. Patients took aspirin 300 mg orally once daily for four cycles, starting on cycle 1 day 1. First-strand cDNA was synthesized using Superscript III and a set of TRAV- and TRBV-specific primers, so that both TCRalpha and TCRbeta chains were covered. The trial did not randomize participants into treatment groups. Eight patients were included in the translational analysis, namely three from the first dose cohort plus the first five from the second dose cohort. Deep sequencing of the TCRalpha and TCRbeta libraries was carried out on an Illumina MiniSeq instrument.

This specimen consisted of PBMCs, obtained before treatment. The TCR was taken from a female donor with ovarian cancer.

The CDR3 in this case is CSVESSGTSSYNEQFF. The DNA is TGCAGCGTTGAATCTAGCGGGACAAGCTCCTACAATGAGCAGTTCTTC. The V and J segments used are TRBV29-1 and TRBJ2-1; 9 junctional bases match TRBD2. Unmatched junction bases come to 5, with V trimmed by 2 bases and J by 0 bases. CDR1 and CDR2 (SQVTM, ANQGSEA) derive from the germline V gene. Including the terminal cysteine and phenylalanine, the CDR3 comprises 16 residues. Just CDR3 DNA is preserved here, 48 bases in frame from base 1.